This T cell receptor beta chain comes out of a study of OX40 agonist ivuxolimab in advanced cancers. Looking at the study overall: The diagnoses of dose-escalation patients were hepatocellular carcinoma, melanoma, renal cell or head and neck cancer.

The investigators sampled blood at baseline, at cycle 4 day 1, and at cycle 7 day 1. Assay used: immunoSEQ multiplex PCR; TCRdb lists only in-frame clones, some missing. The sample holds about 100,000 clones, roughly 90% seen once. This CDR3 comprises 13 residues. The germline V and J ends were trimmed by 0 bases and 4 bases, with 7 bases remaining between them. CDR1 and CDR2 from the germline V gene are SGHDT and YYEEEE. The sample here was CD4+ or CD8+ T cells sorted from blood, taken in a trial of the OX40 agonist ivuxolimab. The chain links TRBV5-6 to TRBJ2-5; no clear D. This clonotype was sampled from an adult with an advanced solid tumor such as melanoma, head and neck, liver or kidney cancer. CDR3 DNA: TGTGCCAGCAGCTTGGACTGGGGAGAGACCCAGTACTTC. It specifies CASSLDWGETQYF.